These 13 T cell receptor beta chains originate from one sample sequenced in a study of early T cells in non-severe SARS-CoV-2 infection. A single record per CDR3 protein comes from TCRdb applying MiXCR to the 5' RACE reads. The data contain roughly 57,000 distinct CDR3 sequences, approximately 13% of them singletons. Source material: whole blood. All receptors derive from an adult who was a healthcare worker with PCR-confirmed SARS-CoV-2 infection or an uninfected control (not recorded which).

The table lists this clonotype with many counts. The genes are TRBV11-2 and TRBJ1-5; D is ambiguous. This CDR3 is 15 amino acids long. CDR1 is SGHAT, CDR2 FQNNGV, per germline. With 5 bases removed from V and 6 bases from J, the gap between germline ends came to 17 bases. The CDR3, as DNA: TGTGCCAGCAGCCGACTAGGAGTAGGCCGTCAGCCCCAGCATTTT. Translating it yields CASSRLGVGRQPQHF.

This clonotype was seen many times. This chain links TRBV18 with TRBJ2-3; D is ambiguous. The CDR3 is made up of 13 amino acids. Germline CDR1 KGHSH, CDR2 LQKENI. V was cut by 2 bases and J by 4 bases, with 7 bases left in between. CDR3 nucleotide sequence: TGTGCCAGCTCACCAGAGGTCGCAGATACGCAGTATTTT. Translating it yields CASSPEVADTQYF.

This sequence joins TRBV12-5 and TRBJ2-1; no clear D. This CDR3 is 12 amino acids long. V lost 0 bases to trimming and J lost 9 bases, with 6 bases between them. The germline CDR1 and CDR2 sequences are LGHNT and FRNRAP. The CDR3 DNA follows: TGTGCTAGTGGTTTGGTACGTAGTGAGCAGTTCTTC. Encoded protein: CASGLVRSEQFF.

This clonotype was detected ten times or more. This chain joins TRBV9 and TRBJ1-4, with 11 bases aligning to TRBD1. This CDR3 spans 15 amino acids. The V and J ends lost 4 bases and 10 bases, in that order; junction bases with no gene match: 9. Germline-derived CDR1 and CDR2 are SGDLS and YYNGEE. The CDR3 is CASSPPGQGEGKLFF. As DNA, the CDR3 is TGTGCCAGCAGCCCTCCGGGACAGGGGGAGGGAAAACTGTTTTTT.

This chain joins TRBV29-1 and TRBJ2-6; D is possibly TRBD1 (5 bases). The CDR3 loop spans 16 amino acids. The V gene lost 1 base and the J gene lost 2 bases, with 12 bases spanning the gap. The germline CDR1 and CDR2 sequences are SQVTM and ANQGSEA. CDR3 nucleotide sequence: TGCAGCGTTGAAGTCGCTGCAGGGACTGGGGCCAACGTCCTGACTTTC. It specifies CSVEVAAGTGANVLTF.

The rearrangement links TRBV7-2 to TRBJ1-1; possibly TRBD1 for D (6 bases). CDR1 and CDR2 from the germline V gene are SGHTA and FQGNSA. The CDR3 spans 14 residues. V was clipped by 2 bases and J by 0 bases, with 7 bases between them. CDR3 sequence (DNA): TGTGCCAGCAGCTTACAGGGGATGAACACTGAAGCTTTCTTT. Translating it yields CASSLQGMNTEAFF.

This clonotype came up many times. The genes are TRBV4-3 and TRBJ2-1; TRBD2 aligns across 8 bases. This CDR3 contains 14 residues. V gave up 4 bases and J gave up 9 bases; unmatched junction bases: 8. CDR1 and CDR2 from the germline V gene are LGHNA and YSLEER. In DNA, the CDR3 is TGCGCCAGCAGCCTTGATCGGGGGGGCGGTGAGCAGTTCTTC. Its protein product is CASSLDRGGGEQFF.

The chain carries TRBV10-2 and TRBJ2-5, with a weak D call TRBD1 (6 bases). Germline V lookup: CDR1 WSHSY, CDR2 SAAADI. V lost 7 bases and J 4 bases, leaving 16 bases between the germline ends. This CDR3 region has 14 residues. CDR3: CASTSQQGAETQYF. The CDR3 nucleotides are TGCGCCAGCACTTCCCAACAGGGTGCAGAGACCCAGTACTTC.

This clonotype occurred a few times. The J gene is TRBJ2-2, the V gene TRBV19; weak D call: TRBD1 (5 bases). V was shortened by 6 bases and J by 0 bases, with 14 bases between the two germline ends. The CDR3 is 16 residues long. Germline V lookup: CDR1 LNHDA, CDR2 SQIVND (reference sequence). The CDR3 DNA reads as TGTGCCAGTAGATGGGGCTGGAACGCGAACACCGGGGAGCTGTTTTTT. It specifies CASRWGWNANTGELFF.

This clonotype was recorded at least ten times. The chain recombines TRBV5-1 with TRBJ2-6; the D gene is possibly TRBD2 (6 bases). V dropped 0 bases and J dropped 2 bases, with 6 bases sitting between them. CDR3 length: 15 residues. Per germline, CDR1 SGHRS and CDR2 YFSETQ. Here the CDR3 DNA reads TGCGCCAGCAGCTTGGCGGGGGCTGGGGCCAACGTCCTGACTTTC. This sequence encodes CASSLAGAGANVLTF.

The table lists this clonotype with many counts. The rearrangement uses TRBV10-3 and TRBJ2-1; D not certain. V lost 0 bases, J lost 1 base, and 22 bases lay in between. Germline assignment: CDR1 ENHRY and CDR2 SYGVKD. The CDR3 totals 20 residues. The CDR3 nucleotides read TGTGCCATCAGTGAGTCCCGTAGATTTGGTACTTCTGGGTCCTACAATGAGCAGTTCTTC. This codes for CAISESRRFGTSGSYNEQFF.

The rearrangement joins TRBV5-5 to TRBJ2-7; the D gene is possibly TRBD1 (6 bases). CDR1 SGHKS and CDR2 YYEKEE come from the germline V gene (reference sequence). Trimming left V 7 bases short and J 2 bases short, with 13 bases between. CDR3 length equals 13 residues. The CDR3 region has the DNA TGTGCCAGCCTCGCAGGGGTCACCTACGAGCAGTACTTC. Its translation is CASLAGVTYEQYF.

In its sample, this clonotype was seen many times. The rearrangement links TRBV11-2 to TRBJ2-1; D not certain. CDR3 length: 17 amino acids. Trimming stripped 0 bases from V and 5 bases from J, with 17 bases between. Per germline, CDR1 SGHAT and CDR2 FQNNGV. The CDR3: CASSLEHGPPLNNEQFF. CDR3 nucleotides: TGTGCCAGCAGCTTAGAGCACGGACCGCCCTTGAACAATGAGCAGTTCTTC.